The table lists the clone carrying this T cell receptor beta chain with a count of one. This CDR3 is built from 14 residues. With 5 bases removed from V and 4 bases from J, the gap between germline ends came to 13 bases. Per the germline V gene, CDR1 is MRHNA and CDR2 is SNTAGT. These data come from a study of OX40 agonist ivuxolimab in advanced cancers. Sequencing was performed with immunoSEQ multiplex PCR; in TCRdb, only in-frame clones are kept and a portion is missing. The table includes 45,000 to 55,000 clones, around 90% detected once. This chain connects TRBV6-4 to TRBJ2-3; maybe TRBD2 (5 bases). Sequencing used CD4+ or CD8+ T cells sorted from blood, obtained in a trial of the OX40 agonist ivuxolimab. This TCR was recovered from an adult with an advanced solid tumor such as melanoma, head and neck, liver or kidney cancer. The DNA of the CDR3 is TGTGCCAGCAGTCCGGGGTCGTTCGCAGATACGCAGTATTTT. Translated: CASSPGSFADTQYF.